This entry lists 14 T cell receptor beta chains sequenced from one sample in a study of beta chain features in type 1 diabetes. Study observations and caveats: In all four CD4+ subsets, TCRB CDR3 length was significantly, moderately reduced in type 1 diabetes.

Sequenced material consisted of expressed TCRB transcripts (all of the isolated RNA was reverse transcribed). Assay used: immunoSEQ multiplex PCR; TCRdb lists only in-frame clones, some missing. Here the sample spans 250,000 to 300,000 clones, 14% being singletons. The antigens of these receptors remain unknown. What was sequenced was naive CD4+ T cells from blood. These TCRs come from a man aged 30 to 45 with type 1 diabetes.

This CDR3 reads CASSPMEVQESGYTF. For the CDR3, the DNA is TGTGCCAGCAGCCCAATGGAGGTGCAGGAAAGTGGCTACACCTTC. The chain employs TRBV4-2 and TRBJ1-2; D unclear. Trimming removed 4 bases at V and 7 bases at J, with 19 bases between. The CDR3 consists of 15 residues. Germline CDR1 LGHNA, CDR2 YNFKEQ.

This clone came up a few times. The chain is built from TRBV6-1 and TRBJ2-1; 7 bases line up with TRBD2. The CDR3 consists of 15 residues. The germline V gene has CDR1 MNHNS and CDR2 SASEGT. Germline trimming cut 8 bases from V and 5 bases from J; bases unmatched to any gene: 12. DNA of the CDR3: TGTGCCAGCGGCTGGAGACTAGCTACCGACAATGAGCAGTTCTTC. This gives the protein CASGWRLATDNEQFF.

With regard to this clone: One end of the junction varies from germline; a read error may be responsible. The gene calls are TRBV7-2 and TRBJ2-3, with a weak D call TRBD2 (6 bases). The germline gives CDR1 SGHTA, CDR2 FQGNSA. This CDR3 has 14 amino acids. Here the CDR3 DNA reads TGTGCCAGCAGCCTAGCGTCTAGCACAGATACGCAGTATTTT. It specifies CASSLASSTDTQYF.

This chain joins TRBV9 and TRBJ1-2; 7 bases are shared with TRBD1. Unmatched junction bases numbered 4, after V lost 5 bases and J lost 0 bases. In germline, CDR1 is SGDLS, CDR2 YYNGEE. The CDR3 is 14 amino acids. DNA of the CDR3: TGTGCCAGCAGACCTGGACAGGCTAACTATGGCTACACCTTC. Protein product: CASRPGQANYGYTF. The full variable domain, completed using reference TRBV9 and TRBJ1-2, is DSGVTQTPKHLITATGQRVTLRCSPRSGDLSVYWYQQSLDQGLQFLIQYYNGEERAKGNILERFSAQQFPDLHSELNLSSLELGDSALYFCASRPGQANYGYTFGSGTRLTVV.

The genes are TRBV7-9 and TRBJ2-3, with D hard to call. CDR3 length equals 14 residues. Germline assignment: CDR1 SEHNR and CDR2 FQNEAQ (reference sequence). V was shortened by 3 bases and J by 2 bases, with 9 bases between the two germline ends. CDR3 residues: CASSFSSFTDTQYF. In DNA form, the CDR3 reads TGTGCCAGCAGCTTTAGTTCTTTCACAGATACGCAGTATTTT.

A few counts support this clone. The gene calls are TRBV19 and TRBJ2-7; 7 bases map to TRBD1. V lost 6 bases to trimming and J lost 2 bases; unmatched junction nucleotides: 7. CDR3 length: 14 residues. The V gene's germline CDR1 is LNHDA and CDR2 SQIVND (reference sequence). The CDR3: CASSQGVTTYEQYF. The CDR3 DNA follows: TGTGCCAGTAGCCAGGGGGTAACGACCTACGAGCAGTACTTC.

This clone was counted a few times. The J gene is TRBJ1-4, the V gene TRBV29-1; the match to TRBD1 covers 8 bases. J was trimmed by 0 bases and V by 6 bases; bases with no gene match: 3. Germline V gives CDR1 SQVTM, CDR2 ANQGSEA. CDR3 length equals 14 residues. The CDR3 DNA follows: TGCAGCGTCCAACAGGGGGCAACTAATGAAAAACTGTTTTTT. Its protein product is CSVQQGATNEKLFF. The full variable domain, in which reference TRBV29-1 and TRBJ1-4 provide the parts outside the CDR3, is SAVISQKPSRDICQRGTSLTIQCQVDSQVTMMFWYRQQPGQSLTLIATANQGSEATYESGFVIDKFPISRPNLTFSTLTVSNMSPEDSSIYLCSVQQGATNEKLFFGSGTQLSVL.

V gene TRBV28 combines with J gene TRBJ2-3; 7 bases are a match to TRBD2. The CDR3 runs 15 residues. Germline trimming cut 6 bases from V and 3 bases from J; bases unmatched to any gene: 9. Germline V gives CDR1 MDHEN, CDR2 SYDVKM. The CDR3 sequence: CASRTSSVNTDTQYF. The CDR3, as DNA: TGTGCCAGCAGGACTAGCTCGGTGAATACAGATACGCAGTATTTT.

This clone was seen more than once but under ten times. J is TRBJ2-1 and V is TRBV5-4; maybe TRBD2 (6 bases). Per germline, CDR1 SGHNT and CDR2 YYREEE (reference sequence). Trimming stripped 4 bases from V and 3 bases from J, with 17 bases between. The length of the CDR3 is 16 residues. The CDR3 DNA is TGTGCCAGCAGCCCATACGGCGCGGGGTTCTACAATGAGCAGTTCTTC. It encodes CASSPYGAGFYNEQFF.

J is TRBJ2-1 and V is TRBV4-2, with TRBD2 as a possible D gene (5 bases). Trimming took 4 bases from V and 9 from J, leaving 13 bases between them. The CDR3 has 13 amino acids. Germline CDR1 is LGHNA and CDR2 is YNFKEQ. CDR3 nucleotides: TGTGCCAGCAGCCCGAGAATAGAGGGTGAGCAGTTCTTC. As protein: CASSPRIEGEQFF.

This clone turned up a few times. V gene TRBV20-1 combines with J gene TRBJ2-1, with 7 bases identical to TRBD1. This CDR3 region has 11 residues. Germline V lookup: CDR1 DFQATT, CDR2 SNEGSKA (reference sequence). V was clipped by 6 bases and J by 12 bases; unmatched bases: 8. For the CDR3, the DNA is TGCAGTGCCAGCAGGGGGATGGCGCAGTTCTTC. As protein: CSASRGMAQFF.

The gene calls are TRBV29-1 and TRBJ1-2; D remains ambiguous. The germline CDR1 and CDR2 sequences are SQVTM and ANQGSEA. CDR3 length: 14 amino acids. V gave up 3 bases and J gave up 3 bases, with 14 bases separating them. The CDR3 nucleotides read TGCAGCGTTGATTTCCTAGGAGGCGACTATGGCTACACCTTC. Protein sequence: CSVDFLGGDYGYTF.

As DNA, the CDR3 is TGTGCCAGCATCTACAGGGTGGGGACCGGGGAGCTGTTTTTT. Translating it yields CASIYRVGTGELFF. The chain carries TRBV28 and TRBJ2-2; TRBD1 might be the D (6 bases). Germline-derived CDR1 and CDR2 are MDHEN and SYDVKM. Between the trimmed V and J ends, which lost 7 bases and 5 bases, there was a span of 14 bases. The CDR3 consists of 14 residues.

The chain carries TRBV28 and TRBJ1-5; D may be TRBD1 (5 bases). Germline values: CDR1 MDHEN, CDR2 SYDVKM. V lost 3 bases and J 3 bases, leaving 12 bases between the germline ends. There are 15 residues in the CDR3. The CDR3 DNA reads as TGTGCCAGCAGTTTGAGTTCAGGGTCCAATCAGCCCCAGCATTTT. Residues: CASSLSSGSNQPQHF.